The next 9 T cell receptor beta chains were all read from a single sample in a study of blood T cell repertoires in COVID-19. The table came from immunoSEQ multiplex PCR; TCRdb's copy has only in-frame clones and leaves some out. The sample carries approximately 300,000 clones, approximately 87% recorded once. Sequencing was carried out using peripheral blood. These TCRs come from a woman aged 45-59 years with active or convalescent COVID-19.

The sample holds one count of this clone. The gene calls are TRBV7-3 and TRBJ2-1; 8 positions agree with TRBD1. CDR3 length equals 14 residues. The germline gives CDR1 SGHTA, CDR2 FQGTGA. Losses at the gene ends were 5 bases for V and 4 bases for J; bases not matched to a gene: 4. The CDR3 DNA follows: TGTGCCAGCAGCCGACAGGGGCCGTACAATGAGCAGTTCTTC. This translates into CASSRQGPYNEQFF. Full variable domain (remainder filled in from reference TRBV7-3 and TRBJ2-1): GAGVSQTPSNKVTEKGKYVELRCDPISGHTALYWYRQSLGQGPEFLIYFQGTGAADDSGLPNDRFFAVRPEGSVSTLKIQRTERGDSAVYLCASSRQGPYNEQFFGPGTRLTVL.

CDR3 sequence: CASSHGTGNEQFF. The CDR3 coding sequence is TGTGCCAGCAGCCACGGGACAGGCAATGAGCAGTTCTTC. The rearrangement uses TRBV7-9 and TRBJ2-1; TRBD1 matches 8 bases. Unmatched junction bases numbered 3, after V lost 5 bases and J lost 6 bases. The CDR3 length is 13 residues. Germline CDR1 is SEHNR and CDR2 is FQNEAQ (reference sequence).

The chain employs TRBV10-3 and TRBJ2-2; D might be TRBD1 (6 bases). Germline CDR1 ENHRY, CDR2 SYGVKD. Trimming removed 2 bases at V and 0 bases at J, with 10 bases between. This CDR3 has 16 residues. This CDR3 is CAISEGQPANTGELFF. The CDR3 DNA sequence: TGTGCCATCAGTGAGGGACAGCCCGCGAACACCGGGGAGCTGTTTTTT.

The chain joins TRBV7-6 to TRBJ2-5; TRBD1 matches at 9 bases. The V and J ends lost 5 bases and 5 bases, in that order; junction bases with no gene match: 15. CDR1 and CDR2 (germline): SGHVS, FNYEAQ. CDR3 length equals 17 residues. The CDR3 DNA reads TGTGCCAGCAGCCCAGCGACCGGGACAGGGTACGTCGAGACCCAGTACTTC. Its protein is CASSPATGTGYVETQYF.

This clone was counted between two and nine times. The CDR3 spells CASSPEGSGNEQYF. The CDR3 DNA follows: TGTGCCAGCAGCCCAGAGGGATCAGGCAACGAGCAGTACTTC. V usage is TRBV7-2 and J usage is TRBJ2-7; D might be TRBD2 (5 bases). Germline V gives CDR1 SGHTA, CDR2 FQGNSA. The CDR3 totals 14 residues. V was cut by 5 bases and J by 5 bases, with 16 bases left in between.

The chain has TRBV11-2 and TRBJ2-1, with 11 bases identical to TRBD2. CDR1 is SGHAT, CDR2 FQNNGV, per germline. The V gene end was trimmed by 2 bases and the J gene end by 10 bases; junction bases not matched to a gene: 7. The length of the CDR3 is 15 residues. For the CDR3, the DNA is TGTGCCAGCAGCTTATTAGCGGGGGGGTCTTGGGAGCAGTTCTTC. This gives the protein CASSLLAGGSWEQFF.

The chain employs TRBV7-6 and TRBJ1-2; TRBD1 agrees at 8 bases. This CDR3 comprises 15 residues. Germline V gene sequence: CDR1 SGHVS, CDR2 FNYEAQ. V shed 5 bases and J 4 bases; nucleotides not matched to a gene: 9. CDR3 sequence (DNA): TGTGCCAGCAGCCCAACCTCCGGGACAGGCTATGGCTACACCTTC. This gives the protein CASSPTSGTGYGYTF. The full variable domain, with the rest looked up from reference TRBV7-6 and TRBJ1-2, is GAGVSQSPRYKVTKRGQDVALRCDPISGHVSLYWYRQALGQGPEFLTYFNYEAQQDKSGLPNDRFSAERPEGSISTLTIQRTEQRDSAMYRCASSPTSGTGYGYTFGSGTRLTVV.

The V and J genes are TRBV5-4 and TRBJ2-1, with 11 bases lining up with TRBD2. The CDR3 is 15 residues long. In germline, CDR1 is SGHNT, CDR2 YYREEE (reference sequence). After removal of 3 bases from V and 8 bases from J, the junction contained 7 bases not matched to a gene. In DNA, the CDR3 is TGTGCCAGCAGCTCTAGACTAGCGGGGCGGGATGAGCAGTTCTTC. Protein sequence: CASSSRLAGRDEQFF.

This clone was observed a handful of times. The chain links TRBV30 to TRBJ1-6, with TRBD1 matching over 8 bases. The CDR3 is 15 amino acids. Germline CDR1 reads GTSNPN; CDR2 reads SVGIG (reference sequence). V shed 2 bases and J 7 bases; nucleotides not matched to a gene: 7. DNA of the CDR3: TGTGCCTGGAGTAGATCGACAGGGGAGAATTCACCCCTCCACTTT. Translating gives CAWSRSTGENSPLHF.